The present T cell receptor (beta chain) was sequenced within a study of cytotoxic CD8 clonotypes in ibrutinib-treated CLL. The repertoire was sequenced with immunoSEQ multiplex PCR; TCRdb's copy has only in-frame clones and lacks some. This table has about 140,000 clones, around 82% appearing once. V dropped 1 base and J dropped 4 bases, with 13 bases sitting between them. Germline V gene data show CDR1 as SEHNR and CDR2 as FQNEAQ (reference sequence). The CDR3 loop spans 15 amino acids. This clone has a handful of counts. This material consisted of PBMCs, taken after 36 months of ibrutinib treatment. The chain combines TRBV7-9 with TRBJ1-2, with D unclear. This sequence originates from a human donor with chronic lymphocytic leukemia. This CDR3 reads CASSLVPGRVYGYTF. The CDR3 region has the DNA TGTGCCAGCAGCTTAGTTCCGGGAAGGGTCTATGGCTACACCTTC.